The T cell receptor (beta chain) described here comes from a study of blood T cell repertoires in COVID-19. Original methodology: Researchers report that nucleated cell counts were estimated from reference gene primer amplification. Produced via immunoSEQ multiplex PCR; TCRdb's table is partial and in-frame only. V and J calls and clone size are those listed in that table; D and trimming were worked out from the DNA. The table lists 55,000 to 70,000 clones, 75% to 95% of them singletons. Trimming removed 5 bases from V and 4 bases from J; junction bases left unmatched: 20. The CDR3 totals 19 residues. CDR1 and CDR2 (germline): SGHAT, FQNNGV.

This chain links TRBV11-2 with TRBJ2-3, with 8 nucleotides matching TRBD1. The sample comprised peripheral blood. The receptor was isolated from a man aged 55 to 70 with acute or convalescent COVID-19. CDR3 amino acids: CASSDTRDRLGVGPDTQYF. The CDR3 region has the DNA TGTGCCAGCAGCGATACTCGGGACAGGTTGGGAGTGGGACCAGATACGCAGTATTTT. Filled out from reference TRBV11-2 and TRBJ2-3, the complete variable domain reads EAGVAQSPRYKIIEKRQSVAFWCNPISGHATLYWYQQILGQGPKLLIQFQNNGVVDDSQLPKDRFSAERLKGVDSTLKIQPAKLEDSAVYLCASSDTRDRLGVGPDTQYFGPGTRLTVL.